The 22 T cell receptor beta chains below were found in one sample sequenced in a study of blood T cell repertoires in COVID-19. Sequencing used immunoSEQ multiplex PCR; TCRdb keeps in-frame clones, though not all of them. Of roughly 80,000 clones in the sample, approximately 86% are singletons; the top ten hold roughly 32%. The sequencing input was peripheral blood. The source of these receptors is a woman of 80 years or more with acute or convalescent COVID-19.

This chain connects TRBV3-1 (or the pseudogene TRBV3-2) to TRBJ2-2, with D possibly being TRBD2 (6 bases). The CDR3 covers 17 residues. V was trimmed by 4 bases and J by 5 bases, leaving 20 bases between them. In germline, CDR1 is LGHDT, CDR2 YNNKEL (reference sequence). The CDR3 DNA follows: TGTGCCAGCAGCCCTAATTCCGGGCTAGCGCCAACCGGGGAGCTGTTTTTT. Protein sequence: CASSPNSGLAPTGELFF.

The chain joins TRBV6-2 or TRBV6-3 to TRBJ2-7; TRBD2 matches at 10 bases. J was trimmed by 6 bases and V by 5 bases; bases with no gene match: 16. Per germline, CDR1 MNHEY and CDR2 SVGEGT. This CDR3 is 17 amino acids long. The CDR3 protein is CASSPGLAIRREVEQYF. CDR3 DNA: TGTGCCAGCAGTCCGGGACTAGCGATTCGGAGGGAGGTCGAGCAGTACTTC.

The chain couples TRBV2 to TRBJ1-5, with D possibly TRBD1 on 6 matching bases. The CDR3 spans 16 residues. The germline gives CDR1 SNHLY, CDR2 FYNNEI. Trimming pared 6 bases from V and 3 bases from J, leaving 18 bases between. CDR3 in DNA: TGTGCCAGCAGCCACATCTACAGGGCCACCAATCAGCCCCAGCATTTT. Protein: CASSHIYRATNQPQHF. Looking up the rest from reference TRBV2 and TRBJ1-5 gives the full variable domain: EPEVTQTPSHQVTQMGQEVILRCVPISNHLYFYWYRQILGQKVEFLVSFYNNEISEKSEIFDDQFSVERPDGSNFTLKIRSTKLEDSAMYFCASSHIYRATNQPQHFGDGTRLSIL.

This chain uses TRBV3-1 (or the pseudogene TRBV3-2) with TRBJ1-4; 8 nucleotides align to TRBD1. With V trimmed by 6 bases and J by 3 bases, 3 bases remained unmatched. The germline V gene has CDR1 LGHDT and CDR2 YNNKEL (reference sequence). This CDR3 has 14 residues. The CDR3 loop is CASSPTGANEKLFF. The CDR3 nucleotides are TGTGCCAGCAGTCCGACAGGGGCTAATGAAAAACTGTTTTTT.

The V call is TRBV4-2, the J call TRBJ2-3; 7 bases are a match to TRBD2. V lost 0 bases to trimming and J lost 1 base; unmatched junction nucleotides: 7. Germline V gene data show CDR1 as LGHNA and CDR2 as YNFKEQ. This CDR3 has 17 amino acids. The CDR3 here is CASSQDGASGGTDTQYF. The CDR3 nucleotides are TGTGCCAGCAGCCAAGATGGAGCTAGCGGAGGCACAGATACGCAGTATTTT.

The genes are TRBV9 and TRBJ2-7, with 10 bases fitting TRBD1. CDR3 length: 14 amino acids. Germline V gives CDR1 SGDLS, CDR2 YYNGEE. The trim removed 2 bases at V and 5 bases at J, leaving 4 bases unmatched. The chain's CDR3 is CASSVGQGKNEQYF. CDR3 DNA sequence: TGTGCCAGCAGCGTGGGACAGGGGAAAAACGAGCAGTACTTC.

This clone has just a few counts. This rearrangement joins TRBV5-5 to TRBJ1-5, with D possibly being TRBD1 (5 bases). V was shortened by 2 bases and J by 2 bases, with 8 bases between the two germline ends. Germline V gives CDR1 SGHKS, CDR2 YYEKEE (reference sequence). This CDR3 is 14 amino acids long. The CDR3 sequence: CASSFAGGNQPQHF. In DNA, the CDR3 is TGTGCCAGCAGCTTTGCGGGGGGCAATCAGCCCCAGCATTTT. The whole variable domain, remainder taken from reference TRBV5-5 and TRBJ1-5, is DAGVTQSPTHLIKTRGQQVTLRCSPISGHKSVSWYQQVLGQGPQFIFQYYEKEERGRGNFPDRFSARQFPNYSSELNVNALLLGDSALYLCASSFAGGNQPQHFGDGTRLSIL.

The chain combines TRBV5-4 with TRBJ1-2; a possible D gene is TRBD1 (6 bases). The CDR3 is 13 residues long. Trimming stripped 1 base from V and 6 bases from J, with 10 bases between. Germline CDR1 reads SGHNT; CDR2 reads YYREEE (reference sequence). In DNA, the CDR3 is TGTGCCAGCAGCTTGTTAGGGGGACATGGCTACACCTTC. Its translation is CASSLLGGHGYTF.

On this clone: The DNA is left out, because the CDR3 cannot be placed on it with certainty; the CDR3 is given as TCRdb lists it. The rearrangement links TRBV5-5 to TRBJ1-2. The CDR3 is 13 residues long, counting both termini. In germline, CDR1 is SGHKS, CDR2 YYEKEE (reference sequence). The CDR3 protein is CASSFWRGNGYTF.

This chain joins TRBV7-8 and TRBJ1-4, with 8 bases aligning to TRBD1. Trimming removed 4 bases from V and 8 bases from J; junction bases left unmatched: 9. CDR3 size: 15 residues. Germline V gives CDR1 SGHVS, CDR2 FQNEAQ. The CDR3 DNA reads TGTGCCAGCAGCTCGGGCGGGGCAGGGGGCGAAAAACTGTTTTTT. It specifies CASSSGGAGGEKLFF.

V usage is TRBV6-6 and J usage is TRBJ1-5, with 7 bases that match TRBD1. The V gene's germline CDR1 is MNHNY and CDR2 SVGAGI (reference sequence). This CDR3 contains 15 residues. V lost 6 bases and J lost 2; bases outside the gene matches: 7. The CDR3 DNA reads TGTGCCAGCAGCGGGACAGTTGTGCGCAATCAGCCCCAGCATTTT. This codes for CASSGTVVRNQPQHF.

This clone has a single count. This chain uses TRBV5-1 with TRBJ1-5; TRBD1 agrees at 8 bases. The CDR3 consists of 14 residues. The V and J ends lost 5 bases and 4 bases, in that order; junction bases with no gene match: 5. Germline lookup yields CDR1 SGHRS and CDR2 YFSETQ. The CDR3 DNA is TGCGCCAGCAGTCCAGGGGGCGGAAATCAGCCCCAGCATTTT. Protein sequence: CASSPGGGNQPQHF.

The V gene is TRBV7-3, the J gene TRBJ2-5; weak D call: TRBD1 (6 bases). The length of the CDR3 is 13 residues. The germline gives CDR1 SGHTA, CDR2 FQGTGA. Trimming left V 5 bases short and J 0 bases short, with 7 bases between. The CDR3 sequence is CASSQGNQETQYF. CDR3 coding DNA: TGTGCCAGCAGCCAGGGGAACCAAGAGACCCAGTACTTC.

This clone has just a few counts. This chain connects TRBV4-3 to TRBJ2-3; 8 bases fit TRBD2. Germline CDR1 is LGHNA and CDR2 is YSLEER. This CDR3 region has 16 residues. V lost 0 bases to trimming and J lost 4 bases; unmatched junction nucleotides: 6. The CDR3 nucleotides are TGCGCCAGCAGCCAAGATTGGCGGGAGGCCCCAGATACGCAGTATTTT. Translation: CASSQDWREAPDTQYF.

J is TRBJ2-5 and V is TRBV20-1; 10 nucleotides line up with TRBD2. This CDR3 comprises 14 residues. V was clipped by 3 bases and J by 5 bases; unmatched bases: 6. Germline-derived CDR1 and CDR2 are DFQATT and SNEGSKA (reference sequence). CDR3 DNA sequence: TGCAGTGCTAGTTTAACTAGCGGGAAGGAGACCCAGTACTTC. Residues: CSASLTSGKETQYF.

In its sample, this clone was seen once. The chain combines TRBV19 with TRBJ2-1, with D perhaps matching TRBD1 (6 bases). The CDR3 has 13 residues. Trimming took off 6 bases at V and 3 bases at J, with 9 bases between the two ends. CDR1 is LNHDA and CDR2 is SQIVND in the germline V gene (reference sequence). The CDR3 is CASRQQGYNEQFF. The DNA for the CDR3 is TGTGCCAGTAGACAACAGGGCTACAATGAGCAGTTCTTC.

The CDR3 sequence: CASSETVSNEKLFF. For the CDR3, the DNA is TGTGCCAGTAGCGAGACAGTCTCTAATGAAAAACTGTTTTTT. The chain joins TRBV19 to TRBJ1-4, with D perhaps matching TRBD1 (5 bases). V lost 6 bases to trimming and J lost 3 bases, with 11 bases between them. CDR3 length: 14 residues. Per the germline V gene, CDR1 is LNHDA and CDR2 is SQIVND (reference sequence).

The chain links TRBV19 to TRBJ2-3; weak D call: TRBD1 (6 bases). V lost 4 bases and J lost 3, with 17 bases in between. CDR1 and CDR2 (germline): LNHDA, SQIVND (reference sequence). The CDR3 totals 16 residues. In DNA, the CDR3 is TGTGCCAGTAGTACACTTACAGGGAAGGGGACAGATACGCAGTATTTT. This encodes CASSTLTGKGTDTQYF. The variable domain in full, with the rest retrieved from reference TRBV19 and TRBJ2-3, is DGGITQSPKYLFRKEGQNVTLSCEQNLNHDAMYWYRQDPGQGLRLIYYSQIVNDFQKGDIAEGYSVSREKKESFPLTVTSAQKNPTAFYLCASSTLTGKGTDTQYFGPGTRLTVL.

This chain uses TRBV2 with TRBJ1-1; no clear D gene. The V and J ends lost 7 bases and 1 base respectively, with 10 bases between them. The length of the CDR3 is 13 residues. From germline, CDR1 is SNHLY and CDR2 FYNNEI. The CDR3 region is CASIQDWNTEAFF. The CDR3 DNA reads as TGTGCCAGCATCCAAGACTGGAACACTGAAGCTTTCTTT.

The gene calls are TRBV19 and TRBJ1-2; D is possibly TRBD1 (5 bases). This CDR3 has 13 residues. The germline V gene has CDR1 LNHDA and CDR2 SQIVND (reference sequence). The V end was cut by 3 bases, the J end by 8 bases, with 13 bases between. This CDR3 reads CASSISPDSGYTF. CDR3 DNA: TGTGCCAGTAGTATCTCCCCAGACAGCGGCTACACCTTC.

V and J are TRBV7-9 and TRBJ2-2; TRBD2 might be the D (5 bases). This CDR3 contains 15 residues. The germline gives CDR1 SEHNR, CDR2 FQNEAQ (reference sequence). Between the trimmed V and J ends, which lost 5 bases and 4 bases, there was a span of 14 bases. DNA for the CDR3: TGTGCCAGCAGCCCGCAGCGGCATGGCACCGGGGAGCTGTTTTTT. Its translation: CASSPQRHGTGELFF.

The J gene is TRBJ1-6, the V gene TRBV2; unclear D gene. Germline V CDR1 and CDR2: SNHLY, FYNNEI. The CDR3 spans 15 residues. Trimming cost V 2 bases and J 7 bases, with 12 bases left between them. The DNA of the CDR3 is TGTGCCAGCAGTGAATTTGTCGGAGTAAATTCACCCCTCCACTTT. The encoded protein is CASSEFVGVNSPLHF.